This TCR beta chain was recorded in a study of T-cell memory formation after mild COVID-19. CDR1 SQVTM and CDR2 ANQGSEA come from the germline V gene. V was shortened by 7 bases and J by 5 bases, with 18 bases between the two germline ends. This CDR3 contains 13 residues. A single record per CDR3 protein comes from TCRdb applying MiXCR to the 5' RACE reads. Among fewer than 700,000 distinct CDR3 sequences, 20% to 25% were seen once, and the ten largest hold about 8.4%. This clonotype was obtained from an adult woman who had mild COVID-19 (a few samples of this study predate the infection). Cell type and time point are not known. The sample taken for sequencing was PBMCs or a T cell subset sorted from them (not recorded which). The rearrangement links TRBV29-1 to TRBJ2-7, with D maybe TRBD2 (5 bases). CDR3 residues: CSAAGPMANEQYF. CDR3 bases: TGCAGCGCGGCGGGCCCCATGGCGAACGAGCAGTACTTC.